This TCR beta chain was captured in a study of response to subunit inactivated influenza vaccine. This clonotype was counted a few times. Its antigen is unidentified. General study results and limits: The authors suggested that every seasonal influenza vaccination recruits few new T cells.

The CDR3 length is 14 residues. CDR1 SGHDT and CDR2 YYEEEE come from the germline V gene. V dropped 3 bases and J dropped 5 bases, with 14 bases sitting between them. One entry per CDR3 protein, called by TCRdb with MiXCR from the RT-PCR reads. The sample has roughly 500,000 distinct CDR3 sequences, approximately 17% seen once. The chain combines TRBV5-6 with TRBJ2-5; a weak D match, TRBD2 (5 bases). Sequencing used CD4+ T cells sorted from PBMCs, obtained roughly 24 months after vaccination. The TCR originated in a man aged 50 to 75 who received an inactivated influenza vaccine. The CDR3 reads CASSSPARAETQYF. CDR3 coding DNA: TGTGCCAGCAGCTCTCCGGCGAGGGCTGAGACCCAGTACTTC.